Below are 17 T cell receptor beta chains sequenced from a single sample in a study of T cells in women clearing cervical HPV infection. The repertoire was sequenced with immunoSEQ multiplex PCR; TCRdb's copy has only in-frame clones and lacks some. The repertoire table contains about 36,000 clones. The sequencing input was blood buffy coat. Receptors originate from a woman aged 18-70 years with a cervical HPV16 infection that either progressed to CIN3+ or cleared (not recorded which).

In regard to this clone: The read is 3 residues too short to cover the CDR3 end, so that end is filled in from the germline J gene. The chain recombines TRBV20-1 with TRBJ2-3, with D perhaps matching TRBD1 (5 bases). Germline V gene lookup returns CDR1 DFQATT and CDR2 SNEGSKA (reference sequence). This CDR3 spans 15 amino acids. Trimming took 0 bases from V and 2 from J, leaving 12 bases between them. CDR3 DNA (partial): TGCAGTGCTAGAGATCAGGGTCCTTACACAGATACG. This sequence encodes CSARDQGPYTDT. Given in full, the CDR3 is CSARDQGPYTDTQYF.

On this clone: The read ends 3 residues early relative to the CDR3; the germline J gene fills the gap. The V and J genes are TRBV10-3 and TRBJ1-2, with TRBD1 matching over 10 bases. Trimming cost V 3 bases and J 7 bases; bases outside gene matches: 8. The germline V gene encodes CDR1 ENHRY and CDR2 SYGVKD. The CDR3 extends over 15 amino acids. CDR3 sequence reads: CAISDPRTGGAGYTF. Partial CDR3 DNA: TGTGCCATCAGTGACCCCAGGACAGGGGGGGCTGGC.

Notes on this clone: The read terminates 3 residues ahead of where the CDR3 ends, so the germline J gene completes it. The chain is built from TRBV28 and TRBJ2-7, with TRBD2 identical over 8 bases. The CDR3 runs 16 residues. The germline gives CDR1 MDHEN, CDR2 SYDVKM. V trimming: 7 bases; J trimming: 0 bases; junction bases outside the gene matches: 11. The chain's CDR3 is CASTPEVAGSSYEQYF. The covered CDR3 bases are TGTGCCAGCACCCCTGAGGTAGCGGGGAGCTCCTACGAG. Complete variable domain (other parts from reference TRBV28 and TRBJ2-7): DVKVTQSSRYLVKRTGEKVFLECVQDMDHENMFWYRQDPGLGLRLIYFSYDVKMKEKGDIPEGYSVSREKKERFSLILESASTNQTSMYLCASTPEVAGSSYEQYFGPGTRLTVT.

This clone is classed as medium-sized (0.01 to 0.1%) by frequency. The read ends 3 residues before the CDR3 terminus; that terminus is restored from the germline J gene. The chain recombines TRBV2 with TRBJ2-5, with TRBD1 matching over 7 bases. This CDR3 is built from 16 residues. Germline-derived CDR1 and CDR2 are SNHLY and FYNNEI. The V segment lost 5 bases and the J segment 5 bases; nucleotides outside the gene matches: 14. This chain's CDR3 is CASSLRPGGRGETQYF. The sequenced CDR3 bases are TGTGCCAGCAGTCTCCGCCCAGGGGGAAGGGGGGAGACC.

The CDR3: CASSQDFWTSGKAYTQYF. CDR3 DNA, as far as it was read: TGTGCCAGCAGCCAAGATTTTTGGACTAGCGGGAAAGCATATACG. The J gene is TRBJ2-3, the V gene TRBV3-1 (or the pseudogene TRBV3-2); 12 bases are a match to TRBD2. The read stops 3 residues short of the end of the CDR3; the missing end is completed from the germline J gene. The germline CDR1 and CDR2 sequences are LGHDT and YNNKEL (reference sequence). The trim removed 0 bases at V and 7 bases at J, leaving 11 bases unmatched. The CDR3 length is 18 residues.

Points on this clone: The sequence runs out 3 residues before the end of the CDR3; the remainder is reconstructed from the germline J gene. The chain recombines TRBV5-1 with TRBJ2-1; 8 bases are a match to TRBD2. The germline V gene encodes CDR1 SGHRS and CDR2 YFSETQ. The CDR3 spans 15 residues. V dropped 2 bases and J dropped 1; count of bases not matched to a gene: 2. CDR3 loop: CASSLAGESYNEQFF. The CDR3 bases that were read are TGCGCCAGCAGCTTAGCGGGGGAATCCTACAATGAG.

On this clone itself: Read coverage stops 3 residues before the CDR3 terminus; the germline J gene supplies the remainder. The genes are TRBV6-1 and TRBJ1-2, with no clear D. Germline loops: CDR1 MNHNS, CDR2 SASEGT. This CDR3 comprises 15 residues. This chain's CDR3 is CASSERASGSYDYTF. The sequenced part of the CDR3 DNA is TGTGCCAGCAGTGAAAGGGCTAGCGGGAGTTACGAC.

CDR3 sequence reads: CASSLGTGDNNEQFF. The part of the CDR3 DNA that was read is TGTGCCAGCAGCCTAGGGACAGGGGACAACAATGAG. The chain has TRBV11-1 and TRBJ2-1; the match to TRBD1 covers 10 bases. The read ends 3 residues shy of where the CDR3 ends; the end is completed using the germline J gene. CDR1 and CDR2 (germline): SGHAT, FQDESV (reference sequence). Trimming at V came to 5 bases and at J to 5 bases, leaving 6 bases not matched to a gene. CDR3 length: 15 residues. The full variable domain, in which reference TRBV11-1 and TRBJ2-1 provide the parts outside the CDR3, is EAEVAQSPRYKITEKSQAVAFWCDPISGHATLYWYRQILGQGPELLVQFQDESVVDDSQLPKDRFSAERLKGVDSTLKIQPAELGDSAMYLCASSLGTGDNNEQFFGPGTRLTVL.

Of note for this clone: The sequence runs out 3 residues before the end of the CDR3; the remainder is reconstructed from the germline J gene. The rearrangement joins TRBV7-2 to TRBJ1-6; D is perhaps TRBD1 (6 bases). From germline, CDR1 is SGHTA and CDR2 FQGNSA. V lost 4 bases to trimming and J lost 9 bases, with 13 bases between them. The CDR3 spans 14 residues. The CDR3 here is CASSSGQKLSPLHF. The CDR3 DNA, read in part, is TGTGCCAGCAGCTCTGGACAGAAGCTTTCACCC.

Regarding this clone: The CDR3 end lies 3 residues beyond the end of the read and is filled in from the germline J gene. The rearrangement links TRBV19 to TRBJ1-2, with TRBD1 identical over 8 bases. Germline V gives CDR1 LNHDA, CDR2 SQIVND (reference sequence). The CDR3 is 13 residues long. CDR3 DNA, as far as it was read: TGTGCCAGTATCGATAGGACAGGGCACGGC. It specifies CASIDRTGHG. The whole CDR3 sequence reads CASIDRTGHGYTF. Full variable domain (missing parts from reference TRBV19 and TRBJ1-2): DGGITQSPKYLFRKEGQNVTLSCEQNLNHDAMYWYRQDPGQGLRLIYYSQIVNDFQKGDIAEGYSVSREKKESFPLTVTSAQKNPTAFYLCASIDRTGHGYTFGSGTRLTVV.

To note about this clone: The read comes to an end 3 residues before the CDR3 does, leaving the germline J gene to fill in the end. This chain joins TRBV30 and TRBJ1-1; D is unclear. Per the germline V gene, CDR1 is GTSNPN and CDR2 is SVGIG (reference sequence). This CDR3 has 13 residues. V lost 0 bases and J lost 0, with 5 bases in between. This chain's CDR3 is CAWSVAVNTEAFF. CDR3 DNA (partial): TGTGCCTGGAGTGTAGCGGTGAACACTGAA. The full variable domain, with the rest looked up from reference TRBV30 and TRBJ1-1, is SQTIHQWPATLVQPVGSPLSLECTVEGTSNPNLYWYRQAAGRGLQLLFYSVGIGQISSEVPQNLSASRPQDRQFILSSKKLLLSDSGFYLCAWSVAVNTEAFFGQGTRLTVV.

Concerning this clone: Read data end 3 residues before the CDR3 end; the end is taken from the germline J gene. The chain employs TRBV19 and TRBJ2-2, with 7 bases fitting TRBD1. Trimming at V came to 3 bases and at J to 3 bases, leaving 4 bases not matched to a gene. This CDR3 has 15 residues. Looked up from germline, CDR1 is LNHDA and CDR2 is SQIVND (reference sequence). CDR3 DNA, as far as it was read: TGTGCCAGTAGTATGAGGGGGCAGGACACCGGGGAG. Translating gives CASSMRGQDTGE. The whole CDR3 sequence is CASSMRGQDTGELFF.

Comments on this clone: The CDR3 goes on 3 residues after the read ends, and that part is filled in from the germline J gene. The V and J genes are TRBV29-1 and TRBJ1-2; TRBD1 matches 8 bases. The CDR3 has 13 amino acids. The germline V gene encodes CDR1 SQVTM and CDR2 ANQGSEA. The V segment lost 6 bases and the J segment 4 bases; nucleotides outside the gene matches: 7. The DNA read from the CDR3 is TGCAGCGTGGCAGGGGGCTTAGGCTATGGC. Translated, it gives CSVAGGLGYG. The complete CDR3 reads CSVAGGLGYGYTF.

Worth noting for this clone: The read terminates 3 residues before the CDR3 end, so the remaining end is supplied by the germline J gene. The chain has TRBV4-2 and TRBJ1-3, with D unclear. The CDR3 sequence is 17 residues long. Trimming removed 0 bases at V and 4 bases at J, with 16 bases between. The germline gives CDR1 LGHNA, CDR2 YNFKEQ. CDR3 residues: CASSQDSGLKTGNTIYF. The sequenced part of the CDR3 DNA is TGTGCCAGCAGCCAAGATAGCGGTTTGAAGACCGGAAACACC.

Concerning this clone itself: Sequencing ends 3 residues short of the CDR3 end; the germline J gene provides the rest. The chain joins TRBV20-1 to TRBJ1-4; D gene uncertain. Germline V gene sequence: CDR1 DFQATT, CDR2 SNEGSKA (reference sequence). The CDR3 extends over 12 amino acids. Trimming took 1 base from V and 7 from J, leaving 7 bases between them. CDR3 protein: CSARVPGEKLFF. Partial CDR3 DNA: TGCAGTGCTAGAGTCCCCGGTGAAAAA.

By frequency, this clone is medium-sized. Read coverage stops 3 residues before the CDR3 terminus; the germline J gene supplies the remainder. This chain connects TRBV7-4 to TRBJ1-2; TRBD1 might be the D (6 bases). The CDR3 length is 15 residues. Germline V gene data show CDR1 as SGHVT and CDR2 as SQSDAQ. Between the trimmed V and J ends, which lost 2 bases and 5 bases, there was a span of 15 bases. CDR3 bases read: TGTGCCAGCAGCTTACGGACAGTAAGATGGTATGGC. Translating it yields CASSLRTVRWYG. The entire CDR3 protein is CASSLRTVRWYGYTF.

The CDR3 is CASTHHYGYTF. The part of the CDR3 DNA that was read is TGTGCCAGCACACATCACTATGGC. The rearrangement uses TRBV28 and TRBJ1-2; D remains ambiguous. The read comes to an end 3 residues before the CDR3 does, leaving the germline J gene to fill in the end. The CDR3 is 11 residues long. The V gene lost 7 bases and the J gene lost 3 bases, with 6 bases spanning the gap. Germline V lookup: CDR1 MDHEN, CDR2 SYDVKM.